This T cell receptor beta chain stems from a study of beta chain features in type 1 diabetes. Findings of the study overall: Researchers report that Type 1 diabetes patients had moderately but significantly shorter TCRB CDR3s across all four CD4+ subsets. Type 1 diabetes patients showed fewer insertions and more deletions at VDJ junctions. Naive, central memory and Treg TCRB repertoires seemed to resemble each other more closely in patients than they did in healthy donors.

The CDR3 loop spans 14 amino acids. The germline V gene has CDR1 GTSNPN and CDR2 SVGIG (reference sequence). J lost 6 bases, V lost 3 bases, and 9 bases had no gene match. Cells sorted by CD45RO/CCR7/CD25/CD127/CD95/CD27 comprised CD4+ naive, central memory, regulatory and stem cell-like memory cells. Of the isolated RNA, all was reverse transcribed, and so the sequenced material was expressed TCRB transcripts. TCRdb's table, derived via immunoSEQ multiplex PCR, lists solely in-frame clones and lacks some. The sample records approximately 380,000 clones, roughly 16% being singletons. A remark on this clone: Antigen: not known.

The chain carries TRBV30 and TRBJ2-7; 9 bases fit TRBD2. The sample comprised naive CD4+ T cells from blood. The clonotype was recovered from a woman in her late teens or twenties in good health. CDR3 region: CAWSSGLAGSEQYF. CDR3 bases: TGTGCCTGGAGCTCCGGGCTAGCGGGAAGCGAGCAGTACTTC. The full variable domain, rest sourced from reference TRBV30 and TRBJ2-7, is SQTIHQWPATLVQPVGSPLSLECTVEGTSNPNLYWYRQAAGRGLQLLFYSVGIGQISSEVPQNLSASRPQDRQFILSSKKLLLSDSGFYLCAWSSGLAGSEQYFGPGTRLTVT.